This T cell receptor beta chain came from a study of metastatic and nonmetastatic thyroid tumors. Overall study context: Thyroid patients, malignant and benign, had repertoires compared across blood and tumor or nodule tissue.

The study's findings and limits: It was reported that TCR beta diversity was significantly higher in malignant thyroid tumors than benign nodules, in blood and tumor.

Ahead of thyroid surgery, no patient had received treatment of any kind. The sample holds many counts of this clone. Antigen: not known. Authors' data handling: A distant-metastasis classifier for papillary thyroid cancer was built using CDR3 differences across clinicopathological groups. Using MiXCR, TCRdb reanalyzed the PCR reads. The V and J calls come from TCRdb's annotation, not from the publication. The sample records tens of thousands of clones, under 40% being singletons. The CDR3 length is 13 residues. Germline assignment: CDR1 SNHLY and CDR2 FYNNEI. The V and J ends lost 6 bases and 10 bases respectively, with 13 bases between them.

The V and J genes are TRBV2 and TRBJ1-6, with D unclear. The specimen sequenced was tumor tissue. This clonotype originated in a female donor with papillary thyroid cancer or a benign thyroid nodule (not recorded which). Some clones in this sample may be carry-over from other donors' samples. This CDR3 is CASREDGRSPLHF. CDR3 DNA: TGTGCCAGCAGGGAGGATGGACGGTCACCCCTCCACTTT. Looking up the rest from reference TRBV2 and TRBJ1-6 gives the full variable domain: EPEVTQTPSHQVTQMGQEVILRCVPISNHLYFYWYRQILGQKVEFLVSFYNNEISEKSEIFDDQFSVERPDGSNFTLKIRSTKLEDSAMYFCASREDGRSPLHFGNGTRLTVT.